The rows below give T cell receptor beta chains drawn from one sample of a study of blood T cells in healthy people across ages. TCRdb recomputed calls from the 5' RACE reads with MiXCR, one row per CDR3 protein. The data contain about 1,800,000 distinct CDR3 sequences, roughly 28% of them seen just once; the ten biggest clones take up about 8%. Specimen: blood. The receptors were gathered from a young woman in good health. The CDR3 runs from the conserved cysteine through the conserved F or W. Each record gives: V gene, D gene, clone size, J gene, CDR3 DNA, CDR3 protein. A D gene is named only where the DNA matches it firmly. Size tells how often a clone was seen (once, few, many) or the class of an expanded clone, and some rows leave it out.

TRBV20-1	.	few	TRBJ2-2	TGCAGTGCTATGTATCAATCGAACACCGGGGAGCTGTTTTTT	CSAMYQSNTGELFF
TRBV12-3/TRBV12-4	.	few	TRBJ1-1	TGTGCCAGCAGCGTCGGGGGGAATGTACCTGAAGCTTTCTTT	CASSVGGNVPEAFF
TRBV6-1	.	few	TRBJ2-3	TGTGCCAGCAGAGCCCCGGCAGGCGATACGCAGTATTTT	CASRAPAGDTQYF
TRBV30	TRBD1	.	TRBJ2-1	TGTGCCTGGAGCCTGGACAGGCGACTGCCAAATGAGCAGTTCTTC	CAWSLDRRLPNEQFF
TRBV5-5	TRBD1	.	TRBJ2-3	TGTGCCAGCAGCTTGTCGGGCAGGGGGACATTTGATACGCAGTATTTT	CASSLSGRGTFDTQYF
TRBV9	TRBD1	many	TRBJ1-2	TGTGCCAGCAGCGCACAGGGGGGCCTTGACTATGGCTACACCTTC	CASSAQGGLDYGYTF
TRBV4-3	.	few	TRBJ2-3	TGCGCCAGCAGCACACTCCGGACAGATACGCAGTATTTT	CASSTLRTDTQYF
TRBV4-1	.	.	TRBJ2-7	TGCGCCAGCAGCCAAGATAGGACTTCTTGGGAGCAGTACTTC	CASSQDRTSWEQYF
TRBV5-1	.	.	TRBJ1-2	TGCGCCAGCAGCTCCCCCAGGTTGGATGGCTACACCTTC	CASSSPRLDGYTF
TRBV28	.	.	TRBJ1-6	TGTGCCAGCCTATCGAGGGGAGGGGAAATCCCACCCCTCCACTTT	CASLSRGGEIPPLHF
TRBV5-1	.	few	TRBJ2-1	TGCGCCAGCAGCTTGGGGACACGGTACAATGAGCAGTTCTTC	CASSLGTRYNEQFF
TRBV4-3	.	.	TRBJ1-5	TGCGCCAGCAGCCCCAGTCCGTTACTCAATCAGCCCCAGCATTTT	CASSPSPLLNQPQHF
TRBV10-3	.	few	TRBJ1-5	TGTGCCGGTCGAAATCAGCCCCAGCATTTT	CAGRNQPQHF
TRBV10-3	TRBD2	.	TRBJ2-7	TGTGCCATCAATCGGGAGGGAGGGCTAAGTAATTCGAACGAGCAGTACTTC	CAINREGGLSNSNEQYF
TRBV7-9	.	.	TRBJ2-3	TGTGCCAGCAGCTTAGCGCAGGGTCACACAGATACGCAGTATTTT	CASSLAQGHTDTQYF
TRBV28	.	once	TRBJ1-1	TGTGCCGGCAGTATCCCCTTGGGGGGACGTGAAGCTTTCTTT	CAGSIPLGGREAFF
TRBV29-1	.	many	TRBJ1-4	TGCAGCGTTGGTCACTCTCGAAGAGAAAAACTGTTTTTT	CSVGHSRREKLFF
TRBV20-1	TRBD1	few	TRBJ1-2	TGCAGTGCCGATCCCCCGACAGGGCTTAACTATGGCTACACCTTC	CSADPPTGLNYGYTF
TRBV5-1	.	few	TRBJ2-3	TGCGCCAGCAGCTTGGATACGGGAGCGTCTACAGATACGCAGTATTTT	CASSLDTGASTDTQYF
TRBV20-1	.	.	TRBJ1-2	TGCAGTGCTAGAGCCGTCCAGGCCTTAACCTATCATGGCTACACCTTC	CSARAVQALTYHGYTF
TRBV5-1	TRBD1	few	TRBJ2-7	TGCGCCAGTTTCCGGGACAGGGGCTACGAGCAGTACTTC	CASFRDRGYEQYF
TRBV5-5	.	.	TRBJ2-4	TGTGCCAGCAGCCGGGAACTTTCGGGAAACATTCAGTACTTC	CASSRELSGNIQYF
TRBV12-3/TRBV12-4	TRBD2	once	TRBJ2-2	TGTGCCAGCAGTCCAGGACTAGCGGGGACCACCGGGGAGCTGTTTTTT	CASSPGLAGTTGELFF
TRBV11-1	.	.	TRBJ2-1	TGTGCCAGCAGCCCCACGGCTTACAGGGCGGGTACAGGTGAGCAGTTCTTC	CASSPTAYRAGTGEQFF
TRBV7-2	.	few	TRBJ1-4	TGTGCCAGCAGCTCTCCGACCGGGCCCGGGAGGGAAAAACTGTTTTTT	CASSSPTGPGREKLFF
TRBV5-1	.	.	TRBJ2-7	TGCGCCAGCAGCTTGAGTTCAGGGCCCCCCTACGAGCAGTACTTC	CASSLSSGPPYEQYF
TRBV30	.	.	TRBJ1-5	TGTGCCTGGAGTTCGAGCGATAATCAGCCCCAGCATTTT	CAWSSSDNQPQHF
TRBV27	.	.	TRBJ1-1	TGTACCAGCAAGAGATTGAACACTGAAGCTTTCTTT	CTSKRLNTEAFF